One and the same sample provided the 24 T cell receptor beta chains below, sequenced in a study of blood T cell repertoires in COVID-19. Clones were sequenced by immunoSEQ multiplex PCR, and TCRdb holds only the in-frame ones, with some missing. Seen here are over 65,000 clones, approximately 87% observed once, and the top ten hold roughly 1.1%. The sequenced sample was peripheral blood. These receptors came from a human donor in a cohort sampled during active COVID-19.

This chain uses TRBV6-5 with TRBJ2-1, with TRBD1 matching over 11 bases. Germline V gene lookup returns CDR1 MNHEY and CDR2 SVGAGI. V lost 11 bases to trimming and J lost 2 bases; unmatched junction nucleotides: 2. The CDR3 contains 13 residues. This chain's CDR3 is CALGQGAYNEQFF. DNA of the CDR3: TGTGCCTTGGGACAGGGGGCCTACAATGAGCAGTTCTTC.

The chain is built from TRBV30 and TRBJ2-7; D unresolved. The CDR3 loop spans 11 amino acids. Trimming left V 5 bases short and J 6 bases short, with 11 bases between. Germline V gene data show CDR1 as GTSNPN and CDR2 as SVGIG (reference sequence). DNA of the CDR3: TGTGCCTGGGGCACTCGAGTCGAGCAGTACTTC. This gives the protein CAWGTRVEQYF.

This clone was observed a handful of times. V and J are TRBV2 and TRBJ2-7; tentative D call: TRBD1 (6 bases). The germline gives CDR1 SNHLY, CDR2 FYNNEI. The CDR3 length is 15 residues. The ends were cut back, 1 base at V and 6 bases at J, with 16 bases in the middle. The CDR3: CASSEVGARSLEQYF. In DNA, the CDR3 is TGTGCCAGCAGTGAAGTGGGGGCGCGGAGTCTCGAGCAGTACTTC.

The V call is TRBV6-6, the J call TRBJ2-3; 12 nucleotides align to TRBD2. Unmatched junction bases numbered 8, after V lost 6 bases and J lost 4 bases. Germline values: CDR1 MNHNY, CDR2 SVGAGI (reference sequence). The CDR3 contains 16 residues. The CDR3 coding sequence is TGTGCCAGCAGAGACCGACTAGCGGGAGCGGCAGATACGCAGTATTTT. Translation: CASRDRLAGAADTQYF.

This chain joins TRBV10-2 and TRBJ2-1; 7 nucleotides agree with TRBD1. CDR3 length equals 17 residues. V lost 4 bases and J lost 0; bases outside the gene matches: 9. Germline V gene data show CDR1 as WSHSY and CDR2 as SAAADI. This chain's CDR3 is CASSGSWTGGSYNEQFF. The CDR3, as DNA: TGCGCCAGCAGTGGAAGCTGGACAGGTGGCTCCTACAATGAGCAGTTCTTC.

This clone was found a few times. The junction and the germline gene differ at one end; a read error may be behind it. For the CDR3, the DNA is TGTGCTAGCACCAAGGGGTCCCTCTCCACAGATACGCAGTATTTT. Its protein product is CASTKGSLSTDTQYF. V usage is TRBV7-7 and J usage is TRBJ2-3; perhaps TRBD1 as D (5 bases). The CDR3 is 15 residues long. Germline V lookup: CDR1 SSHAT, CDR2 FNYEAQ (reference sequence). Filled out from reference TRBV7-7 and TRBJ2-3, the complete variable domain reads GAGVSQSPRYKVTKRGQDVTLRCDPISSHATLYWYQQALGQGPEFLTYFNYEAQPDKSGLPSDRFSAERPEGSISTLTIQRTEQRDSAMYRCASTKGSLSTDTQYFGPGTRLTVL.

The rearrangement joins TRBV19 to TRBJ2-7; the match to TRBD2 covers 14 bases. V was pared by 4 bases and J by 3 bases, with 8 bases of the junction left unmatched. The CDR3 loop spans 17 amino acids. The germline gives CDR1 LNHDA, CDR2 SQIVND (reference sequence). This chain's CDR3 is CASSTGLAGAAGYEQYF. The CDR3 nucleotides are TGTGCCAGTAGTACGGGACTAGCGGGAGCTGCGGGCTACGAGCAGTACTTC.

In this sample, this clone turned up a few times. The CDR3 DNA follows: TGTGCCAGCAGTGTTCGCACAGGGTTGAACACTGAAGCTTTCTTT. Translated, it gives CASSVRTGLNTEAFF. This rearrangement joins TRBV2 to TRBJ1-1; a possible D gene is TRBD1 (6 bases). V was trimmed by 4 bases and J by 0 bases, leaving 12 bases between them. Germline CDR1 is SNHLY and CDR2 is FYNNEI. The CDR3 consists of 15 residues.

The chain couples TRBV28 to TRBJ1-1; tentatively, D is TRBD1 (6 bases). Between the trimmed V and J ends, which lost 7 bases and 1 base, there was a span of 10 bases. Germline V gives CDR1 MDHEN, CDR2 SYDVKM. The CDR3 is made up of 13 amino acids. This chain's CDR3 is CASTLQGNTEAFF. CDR3 DNA sequence: TGTGCCAGCACCCTACAGGGGAACACTGAAGCTTTCTTT.

V usage is TRBV19 and J usage is TRBJ1-2; 8 bases match TRBD1. Germline assignment: CDR1 LNHDA and CDR2 SQIVND (reference sequence). With V trimmed by 7 bases and J by 6 bases, 4 bases remained unmatched. This CDR3 spans 12 amino acids. CDR3 bases: TGTGCCAGTACTCAGGGGGCGAATGGCTACACCTTC. Translation gives CASTQGANGYTF.

The chain has TRBV19 and TRBJ2-7, with 7 bases that match TRBD2. V gave up 5 bases and J gave up 4 bases; unmatched junction bases: 11. The CDR3 length is 15 residues. Germline V gene data show CDR1 as LNHDA and CDR2 as SQIVND (reference sequence). CDR3 bases: TGTGCCAGTAGTGCCCGAGGTACCGGGGGGTACGAGCAGTACTTC. It specifies CASSARGTGGYEQYF.

This chain joins TRBV20-1 and TRBJ2-7; D is ambiguous. Germline V gene data show CDR1 as DFQATT and CDR2 as SNEGSKA (reference sequence). The V end lost 3 bases, the J end lost 3 bases, and 9 bases lay between the germline ends. The CDR3 has 12 amino acids. CDR3 DNA sequence: TGCAGTGCTAGTAGGCAGGACTACGAGCAGTACTTC. Its translation is CSASRQDYEQYF.

This clone was observed a single time. The chain uses TRBV3-1 (or the pseudogene TRBV3-2) and TRBJ1-3; D might be TRBD1 (6 bases). Trimming removed 1 base at V and 3 bases at J, with 13 bases between. This CDR3 comprises 16 residues. The germline CDR1 and CDR2 sequences are LGHDT and YNNKEL (reference sequence). The CDR3: CASSQGRGGNGNTIYF. CDR3 nucleotides: TGTGCCAGCAGCCAAGGAAGGGGGGGTAATGGAAACACCATATATTTT.

This chain links TRBV28 with TRBJ2-3, with TRBD2 matching over 10 bases. The CDR3 has 17 amino acids. From germline, CDR1 is MDHEN and CDR2 SYDVKM. Trimming took 7 bases from V and 2 from J; bases not matched to a gene: 12. The CDR3 sequence is CASTLRTSGPLTDTQYF. CDR3 in DNA: TGTGCCAGCACCCTCAGGACTAGCGGCCCCCTCACAGATACGCAGTATTTT. Full variable domain (remainder filled in from reference TRBV28 and TRBJ2-3): DVKVTQSSRYLVKRTGEKVFLECVQDMDHENMFWYRQDPGLGLRLIYFSYDVKMKEKGDIPEGYSVSREKKERFSLILESASTNQTSMYLCASTLRTSGPLTDTQYFGPGTRLTVL.

This clone was recorded a few times. J is TRBJ2-1 and V is TRBV4-1; TRBD1 might be the D (6 bases). V lost 5 bases and J 8 bases, leaving 22 bases between the germline ends. Germline V gene data show CDR1 as MGHRA and CDR2 as YSYEKL. This CDR3 contains 16 residues. CDR3 nucleotides: TGCGCCAGCAGCTATCCTCCGGGACAAGCAGATGATGAGCAGTTCTTC. Translation: CASSYPPGQADDEQFF.

J is TRBJ1-1 and V is TRBV28, with 11 positions matching TRBD1. The V gene end was trimmed by 5 bases and the J gene end by 5 bases; junction bases not matched to a gene: 7. The CDR3 covers 15 residues. Germline V gives CDR1 MDHEN, CDR2 SYDVKM. In DNA form, the CDR3 reads TGTGCCAGCAGTCAGGACAGGGGGCCAGGTACTGAAGCTTTCTTT. This codes for CASSQDRGPGTEAFF.

The V and J genes are TRBV28 and TRBJ1-1; 10 nucleotides match TRBD1. The CDR3 is 15 residues long. Germline V lookup: CDR1 MDHEN, CDR2 SYDVKM. V dropped 6 bases and J dropped 4; count of bases not matched to a gene: 8. CDR3 amino acids: CASRQTGGFVTEAFF. In nucleotides, the CDR3 is TGTGCCAGCAGACAGACAGGGGGCTTTGTCACTGAAGCTTTCTTT.

The chain combines TRBV27 with TRBJ1-1, with TRBD1 matching 9 bases. The CDR3 spans 15 residues. Per the germline V gene, CDR1 is MNHEY and CDR2 is SMNVEV (reference sequence). The J segment lost 0 bases and the V segment lost 7 bases, leaving 6 bases of the junction unmatched. This CDR3 reads CASTNRGPMNTEAFF. In nucleotides, the CDR3 is TGTGCCAGCACCAACAGGGGGCCTATGAACACTGAAGCTTTCTTT.

The chain couples TRBV3-1 (or the pseudogene TRBV3-2) to TRBJ2-2; D gene uncertain. This CDR3 is built from 14 residues. Deletions cut 1 base from V and 6 bases from J, with 9 bases between. Per germline, CDR1 LGHDT and CDR2 YNNKEL (reference sequence). The CDR3 sequence: CASSQGRQAGELFF. The CDR3 region has the DNA TGTGCCAGCAGCCAAGGCCGCCAGGCCGGGGAGCTGTTTTTT.

The chain links TRBV28 to TRBJ1-5; 8 positions agree with TRBD1. Germline CDR1 and CDR2: MDHEN and SYDVKM. V was clipped by 6 bases and J by 4 bases; unmatched bases: 5. The CDR3 sequence is 14 residues long. This CDR3 reads CASSPGGPNQPQHF. In nucleotides, the CDR3 is TGTGCCAGCAGCCCAGGGGGCCCGAATCAGCCCCAGCATTTT.

The genes are TRBV3-1 (or the pseudogene TRBV3-2) and TRBJ2-1; TRBD2 might be the D (6 bases). Trimming stripped 6 bases from V and 2 bases from J, with 17 bases between. The V gene's germline CDR1 is LGHDT and CDR2 YNNKEL (reference sequence). The CDR3 totals 16 residues. Here the CDR3 DNA reads TGTGCCAGCAGTCCTTCCCTTTCTAGCGCCTACAATGAGCAGTTCTTC. This gives the protein CASSPSLSSAYNEQFF.

The J gene is TRBJ2-1, the V gene TRBV5-1, with D perhaps TRBD2 (5 bases). V was trimmed by 6 bases and J by 8 bases, leaving 15 bases between them. Germline V CDR1 and CDR2: SGHRS, YFSETQ. The CDR3 has 13 residues. CDR3 nucleotide sequence: TGCGCCAGCAACCCTGGGAGTAATCATGAGCAGTTCTTC. It yields the protein CASNPGSNHEQFF. Looking up the rest from reference TRBV5-1 and TRBJ2-1 gives the full variable domain: KAGVTQTPRYLIKTRGQQVTLSCSPISGHRSVSWYQQTPGQGLQFLFEYFSETQRNKGNFPGRFSGRQFSNSRSEMNVSTLELGDSALYLCASNPGSNHEQFFGPGTRLTVL.

The chain employs TRBV3-1 (or the pseudogene TRBV3-2) and TRBJ1-2; D perhaps matches TRBD1 (6 bases). Germline CDR1 LGHDT, CDR2 YNNKEL (reference sequence). V lost 4 bases and J 7 bases, leaving 22 bases between the germline ends. The length of the CDR3 is 16 residues. CDR3 DNA: TGTGCCAGCAGCCCACCCAGAGGGGGGGGCTCTGGTGGCTACACCTTC. Residues: CASSPPRGGGSGGYTF.

This clone was detected once. The chain recombines TRBV3-1 (or the pseudogene TRBV3-2) with TRBJ2-7; 11 bases line up with TRBD1. The junction had 6 bases not matched to a gene; V was cut back by 7 bases and J by 7 bases. This CDR3 is 13 amino acids long. Germline-derived CDR1 and CDR2 are LGHDT and YNNKEL (reference sequence). The CDR3 coding sequence is TGTGCCAGCACCGGACAGGGGGCAGGGGAGCAGTACTTC. Its translation: CASTGQGAGEQYF.